Here is one T cell receptor beta chain with its context. Its specificity is not known. This CDR3 has 15 residues. From germline, CDR1 is PRHDT and CDR2 FYEKMQ (reference sequence). V shed 6 bases and J shed 0 bases, with 14 bases lying between them. This sample is part of a study of graft-versus-host responses after intestinal transplantation. Generated by immunoSEQ multiplex PCR, the TCRdb table keeps only in-frame clones and is missing some. Here the sample spans about 97,000 clones, just under 95% being singletons. The sample in question was unstimulated CD8+ T cells sorted from spleen or lymph node cells, obtained before transplant. The receptor was isolated from a human donor who was the organ donor for an intestinal transplant. The chain joins TRBV13 to TRBJ1-1; the D gene is possibly TRBD1 (6 bases). CDR3 residues: CASSPDRGMNTEAFF. The DNA for the CDR3 is TGTGCCAGCAGTCCGGACAGAGGAATGAACACTGAAGCTTTCTTT.